Detailed here is one T cell receptor (beta chain). This sample is part of a study of blood T cell repertoires in COVID-19. Measured with immunoSEQ multiplex PCR; TCRdb has only the in-frame clones, and not every one. The repertoire holds fewer than 150,000 clones, with approximately 85% as singletons. After removal of 1 base from V and 7 bases from J, the junction contained 3 bases not matched to a gene. CDR1 and CDR2 from the germline V gene are MDHEN and SYDVKM. This CDR3 spans 14 amino acids. The sequencing input was peripheral blood. V is TRBV28 and J is TRBJ2-2; TRBD2 matches at 7 bases. This receptor was taken from a woman older than 75 with acute or convalescent COVID-19. CDR3 in DNA: TGTGCCAGCAGTTTATACGGGAGGAGCGGGGAGCTGTTTTTT. It yields the protein CASSLYGRSGELFF.